Listed below are T cell receptor beta chains from one sample, sequenced in a study of T cell responses to AZD1222 COVID-19 vaccine. The repertoire was sequenced with immunoSEQ multiplex PCR; TCRdb's copy has only in-frame clones and lacks some. The sample records over 130,000 clones, 80% to 95% being singletons. The sample here was peripheral blood, taken on day 0 of AZD1222 vaccination. Receptor source: an adult in good health. The CDR3 runs from the conserved cysteine through the conserved F or W. The order of the fields is V gene, D gene, clone size, J gene, CDR3 protein, CDR3 DNA. A D gene is named only where the DNA matches it firmly. The size entry is marked missing in some rows and otherwise reads once, few, many or a size class.

TRBV2	NA	once	TRBJ1-4	CASSELVTNEKLFF	TGTGCCAGCAGTGAGCTCGTAACTAATGAAAAACTGTTTTTT
TRBV27	NA	NA	TRBJ1-5	CASSLWGDQPQHF	TGTGCCAGCAGTTTATGGGGCGATCAGCCCCAGCATTTT
TRBV5-1	NA	once	TRBJ1-2	CASSSGTSGYGYTF	TGCGCCAGCAGCTCAGGGACATCCGGCTATGGCTACACCTTC
TRBV5-1	NA	NA	TRBJ2-3	CASRTPLGSTDTQYF	TGCGCCAGCAGGACTCCACTAGGCAGCACAGATACGCAGTATTTT
TRBV28	NA	NA	TRBJ1-1	CASSLRGARITEAFF	TGTGCCAGCAGTCTCCGGGGCGCGAGGATCACTGAAGCTTTCTTT
TRBV14	NA	once	TRBJ1-3	CASSLGMFSGNTIYF	TGTGCCAGCAGCCTAGGGATGTTCTCTGGAAACACCATATATTTT
TRBV9	NA	NA	TRBJ1-1	CASSVSGVMNTEAFF	TGTGCCAGCAGCGTGTCAGGGGTAATGAACACTGAAGCTTTCTTT
TRBV5-1	TRBD1	NA	TRBJ2-1	CASSLGTGGPNEQFF	TGCGCCAGCAGCCTAGGGACAGGGGGCCCCAATGAGCAGTTCTTC
TRBV19	TRBD2	NA	TRBJ2-1	CASSPLWASGHNEQFF	TGTGCCAGTAGTCCTTTGTGGGCTAGCGGGCACAATGAGCAGTTCTTC
TRBV6-1	NA	NA	TRBJ1-1	CASSEWTDEAFF	TGTGCCAGCAGTGAATGGACAGATGAAGCTTTCTTT
TRBV7-9	NA	NA	TRBJ1-2	CASSLLRTSNYGYTF	TGTGCCAGCAGCCTATTAAGGACCTCTAACTATGGCTACACCTTC
TRBV2	TRBD1	NA	TRBJ2-2	CASSGDRGLAGELFF	TGTGCCAGCAGTGGGGACAGGGGGCTAGCCGGGGAGCTGTTTTTT
TRBV2	NA	NA	TRBJ1-6	CASRAYRATLHF	TGTGCCAGCAGGGCTTACAGGGCAACCCTCCACTTT
TRBV5-5	NA	NA	TRBJ1-4	CASSAALATNEKLFF	TGTGCCAGCAGCGCAGCACTTGCAACTAATGAAAAACTGTTTTTT
TRBV7-9	TRBD2	NA	TRBJ2-2	CASSPTSGRAGELFF	TGTGCCAGCAGCCCTACTAGCGGGAGAGCCGGGGAGCTGTTTTTT
TRBV27	NA	NA	TRBJ1-1	CASSLGGDTEAFF	TGTGCCAGCAGTTTGGGGGGGGACACTGAAGCTTTCTTT
TRBV9	TRBD2	NA	TRBJ2-7	CASSAPGTSGEPYEQYF	TGTGCCAGCAGCGCCCCCGGGACTAGCGGGGAACCCTACGAGCAGTACTTC
TRBV7-2	NA	NA	TRBJ1-3	CASSLGWGKNTIYF	TGTGCCAGCAGCTTAGGTTGGGGGAAAAACACCATATATTTT
TRBV29-1	NA	NA	TRBJ1-3	CSVEQGGNTIYF	TGCAGCGTTGAGCAGGGAGGAAACACCATATATTTT
TRBV2	TRBD1	few	TRBJ2-5	CASTLQGYQETQYF	TGTGCCAGCACTTTACAGGGGTACCAAGAGACCCAGTACTTC
TRBV5-1	TRBD1	NA	TRBJ1-4	CASSSFGGQGYEKLFF	TGCGCCAGCAGCTCCTTTGGGGGACAGGGGTATGAAAAACTGTTTTTT
TRBV28	NA	NA	TRBJ2-7	CASSFRDTLEDYEQYF	TGTGCCAGCAGTTTCCGGGACACCCTAGAGGACTACGAGCAGTACTTC
TRBV3-1/TRBV3-2	NA	NA	TRBJ2-7	CASLGLNYEQYF	TGTGCCAGCCTCGGACTGAACTACGAGCAGTACTTC
TRBV5-4	NA	NA	TRBJ1-4	CASSVGNSENEKLFF	TGTGCCAGCAGTGTGGGCAACAGCGAAAATGAAAAACTGTTTTTT
TRBV5-5	NA	once	TRBJ2-5	CASSLAGSGQETQYF	TGTGCCAGCAGCTTGGCAGGTTCCGGGCAAGAGACCCAGTACTTC
TRBV4-1	NA	NA	TRBJ2-7	CASAGSSYEQYF	TGCGCCAGCGCAGGGAGCTCCTACGAGCAGTACTTC
TRBV18	TRBD1	NA	TRBJ1-4	CASSPSRTGIEKLFF	TGTGCCAGCTCACCATCCCGGACAGGGATTGAAAAACTGTTTTTT
TRBV7-2	NA	NA	TRBJ2-5	CASSLAGGTPTRETQYF	TGTGCCAGCAGCTTAGCGGGGGGGACACCTACACGGGAGACCCAGTACTTC
TRBV4-2	NA	once	TRBJ1-1	CASSQEFLSEAFF	TGTGCCAGCAGCCAAGAATTCCTCAGTGAAGCTTTCTTT
TRBV7-2	TRBD1	NA	TRBJ2-5	CASSLVRGQGGETQYF	TGTGCCAGCAGCTTAGTTAGGGGACAGGGAGGAGAGACCCAGTACTTC
TRBV5-1	NA	NA	TRBJ2-2	CASSLTRANTGELFF	TGCGCCAGCAGCTTGACCAGGGCTAACACCGGGGAGCTGTTTTTT
TRBV2	TRBD2	NA	TRBJ2-3	CASRREGGTDTQYF	TGTGCCAGCAGACGGGAGGGTGGGACAGATACGCAGTATTTT
TRBV5-1	NA	NA	TRBJ2-1	CASSPTGISYNEQFF	TGCGCCAGCAGCCCTACAGGCATCTCCTACAATGAGCAGTTCTTC
TRBV5-1	NA	NA	TRBJ2-7	CASSQQGYEQYF	TGCGCCAGCAGCCAACAGGGCTACGAGCAGTACTTC
TRBV2	NA	NA	TRBJ1-3	CASRIDGNTIYF	TGTGCCAGCAGGATCGATGGAAACACCATATATTTT
TRBV18	TRBD1	NA	TRBJ1-1	CASSLSTGGDTEAFF	TGTGCCAGCTCACTGTCGACAGGGGGAGATACTGAAGCTTTCTTT
TRBV7-9	NA	NA	TRBJ1-1	CASSPNQGRDTEAFF	TGTGCCAGCAGCCCAAATCAGGGGAGAGACACTGAAGCTTTCTTT
TRBV2	NA	NA	TRBJ1-5	CASSRGGEHQPQHF	TGTGCCAGCAGTCGGGGCGGCGAACATCAGCCCCAGCATTTT
TRBV4-1	NA	NA	TRBJ2-7	CASSQGLYGLQSYEQYF	TGCGCCAGCAGCCAAGGGTTATATGGACTCCAGTCCTACGAGCAGTACTTC
TRBV5-1	TRBD1	NA	TRBJ1-6	CASSLVYRGPSPLHF	TGCGCCAGCAGCTTGGTCTATAGGGGGCCTTCACCCCTCCACTTT
TRBV7-7	TRBD1	NA	TRBJ2-5	CASSFGTGQGQETQYF	TGTGCTAGCAGCTTCGGGACAGGGCAGGGCCAAGAGACCCAGTACTTC
TRBV5-1	TRBD2	NA	TRBJ2-2	CASSLSGRANTGELFF	TGCGCCAGCAGCTTGAGCGGGAGGGCGAACACCGGGGAGCTGTTTTTT
TRBV15	NA	NA	TRBJ2-2	CATSRLNTGELFF	TGTGCCACCAGCAGACTGAACACCGGGGAGCTGTTTTTT
TRBV2	NA	NA	TRBJ1-2	CASSEGQIRGYTF	TGTGCCAGCAGTGAAGGGCAGATCAGGGGCTACACCTTC
TRBV3-1/TRBV3-2	NA	NA	TRBJ1-3	CASSQDYGNTIYF	TGTGCCAGCAGCCAAGATTACGGAAACACCATATATTTT
TRBV6-1	NA	NA	TRBJ1-2	CASSEGDLGYTF	TGTGCCAGCAGTGAAGGGGATCTAGGCTACACCTTC
TRBV28	NA	NA	TRBJ1-2	CATSLGGAPGYTF	TGTGCCACCTCTTTGGGAGGGGCGCCCGGCTACACCTTC
TRBV28	NA	NA	TRBJ2-5	CASSAWPLRKQETQYF	TGTGCCAGCAGTGCCTGGCCTCTCCGGAAACAAGAGACCCAGTACTTC
TRBV7-2	NA	NA	TRBJ1-2	CASSLDVGRDGYGYTF	TGTGCCAGCAGCTTAGATGTGGGCAGGGATGGCTATGGCTACACCTTC
TRBV24-1	NA	NA	TRBJ2-7	CATSVGSSYEQYF	TGTGCCACCAGTGTTGGCAGCTCCTACGAGCAGTACTTC
TRBV20-1	TRBD1	few	TRBJ1-2	CSASRYQDRAGGYTF	TGCAGTGCTAGTAGATATCAGGACAGGGCAGGCGGCTACACCTTC
TRBV5-6	NA	NA	TRBJ1-2	CASSSRVQRTDNYGYTF	TGTGCCAGCAGCTCGCGGGTTCAACGGACCGATAACTATGGCTACACCTTC
TRBV28	TRBD2	once	TRBJ2-5	CASSPLAGGKETQYF	TGTGCCAGCAGCCCTCTAGCGGGGGGAAAAGAGACCCAGTACTTC
TRBV3-1/TRBV3-2	NA	NA	TRBJ2-1	CASSQGTMAGNEQFF	TGTGCCAGCAGCCAAGGAACGATGGCGGGGAATGAGCAGTTCTTC
TRBV18	TRBD1	NA	TRBJ2-7	CASSPPRRQGANEQYF	TGTGCCAGCTCACCACCGCGGAGGCAGGGGGCTAACGAGCAGTACTTC
TRBV6-5	TRBD1	NA	TRBJ1-2	CASSTRTGRYGYTF	TGTGCCAGCAGTACGCGGACAGGGCGCTATGGCTACACCTTC
TRBV28	NA	NA	TRBJ2-2	CASSPGRVGDTGELFF	TGTGCCAGCAGTCCCGGCAGGGTCGGGGACACCGGGGAGCTGTTTTTT
TRBV3-1/TRBV3-2	NA	NA	TRBJ1-5	CASSQDMGAYQPQHF	TGTGCCAGCAGCCAAGATATGGGGGCCTATCAGCCCCAGCATTTT
TRBV2	TRBD1	NA	TRBJ1-5	CASTLAGGQPQHF	TGTGCCAGCACGCTGGCAGGGGGTCAGCCCCAGCATTTT